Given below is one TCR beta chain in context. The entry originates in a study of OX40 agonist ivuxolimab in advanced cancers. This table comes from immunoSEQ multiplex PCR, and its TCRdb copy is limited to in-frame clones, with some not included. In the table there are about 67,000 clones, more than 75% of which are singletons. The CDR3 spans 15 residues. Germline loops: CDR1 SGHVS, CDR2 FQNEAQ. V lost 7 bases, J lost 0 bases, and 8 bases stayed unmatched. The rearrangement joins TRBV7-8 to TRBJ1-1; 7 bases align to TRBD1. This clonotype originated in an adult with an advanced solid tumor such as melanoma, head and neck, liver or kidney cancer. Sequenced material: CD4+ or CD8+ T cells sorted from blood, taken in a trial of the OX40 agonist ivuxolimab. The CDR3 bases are TGTGCCAGCACCTGGGACAGTAACATGAACACTGAAGCTTTCTTT. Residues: CASTWDSNMNTEAFF.